Here is one T cell receptor beta chain with its context. At one boundary the junction diverges from the germline segment, which might be a read error. These data come from a study of STAT5B mutations in CD4+ large granular lymphocyte leukemia. CDR3 length equals 13 residues. Germline V gives CDR1 MNHEY, CDR2 SMNVEV (reference sequence). The repertoire was sequenced with immunoSEQ multiplex PCR; TCRdb's copy has only in-frame clones and lacks some. The table has 32,000 or so clones, 70% to 90% seen once. This receptor was taken from a human donor in good health. Specimen: CD4+ T cells from blood buffy coats. V and J are TRBV27 and TRBJ2-7, with 7 bases identical to TRBD1. CDR3 residues: CASSLNPRGGLSF. The DNA for the CDR3 is TGTGCCAGCAGTTTAAATCCCAGAGGGGGCCTGAGCTTC.